This T cell receptor beta chain appears in the sequencing data of a study of T cell responses to AZD1222 COVID-19 vaccine. In the study overall: Second doses at about 4 or about 12 weeks were pooled. Study conclusions and caveats: At study baseline, merely five or six AZD1222 recipients were seropositive.

The repertoire was sequenced with immunoSEQ multiplex PCR; TCRdb's copy has only in-frame clones and lacks some. This table has 150,000 or so clones, 80% to 90% appearing once. CDR1 DFQATT and CDR2 SNEGSKA come from the germline V gene (reference sequence). The CDR3 runs 9 residues. V lost 7 bases and J lost 9, with 9 bases in between. A word on this clone: Its specificity is not known.

The chain combines TRBV20-1 with TRBJ1-1; D remains unclear. Sequencing used peripheral blood, obtained on day 0 of AZD1222 vaccination. The sequence derives from an adult in good health. CDR3 loop: CSVSAKAFF. CDR3 sequence (DNA): TGCAGTGTCTCAGCTAAAGCTTTCTTT.